This entry lists 30 T cell receptor beta chains sequenced from one sample in a study of OX40 agonist ivuxolimab in advanced cancers. The method was immunoSEQ multiplex PCR; TCRdb's version includes in-frame clones alone and lacks a portion of them. Counted here are approximately 84,000 clones, approximately 94% occurring once; the ten biggest clones make up 2% to 3%. Sequencing used CD4+ or CD8+ T cells sorted from blood, obtained in a trial of the OX40 agonist ivuxolimab. These receptors originate from an adult with an advanced solid tumor such as melanoma, head and neck, liver or kidney cancer.

The rearrangement joins TRBV21-1 to TRBJ1-1; the table's D call, TRBD1, has no DNA check behind it. TRBV21-1 is listed as a pseudogene. The CDR3 extends over 11 amino acids. The CDR3 coding sequence is TGTGCCACACAGCCGAACACTGAAGCTTTCTTT. Its translation: CATQPNTEAFF.

The chain recombines TRBV4-2 with TRBJ2-1; D is uncertain. Germline assignment: CDR1 LGHNA and CDR2 YNFKEQ. Trimming cost V 0 bases and J 0 bases, with 15 bases left between them. The CDR3 runs 18 residues. CDR3 region: CASSQDADPLSSYNEQFF. CDR3 bases: TGTGCCAGCAGCCAAGACGCGGACCCCTTGAGCTCCTACAATGAGCAGTTCTTC.

The rearrangement uses TRBV6-5 and TRBJ1-6; D not certain. Germline-derived CDR1 and CDR2 are MNHEY and SVGAGI. V shed 6 bases and J shed 0 bases, with 9 bases lying between them. The CDR3 totals 15 residues. The CDR3 DNA is TGTGCCAGCAGCCCACAACTCTCCTATAATTCACCCCTCCACTTT. This translates into CASSPQLSYNSPLHF.

CDR3: CAWSTYSDNEQFF. The CDR3 nucleotides read TGTGCCTGGAGCACCTACTCGGACAATGAGCAGTTCTTC. V usage is TRBV30 and J usage is TRBJ2-1; D unclear. CDR1 and CDR2 (germline): GTSNPN, SVGIG (reference sequence). Trimming left V 3 bases short and J 5 bases short, with 11 bases between. The CDR3 contains 13 residues.

The rearrangement links TRBV27 to TRBJ2-1; the match to TRBD1 covers 7 bases. J gave up 8 bases and V 3 bases, and 13 bases lay outside the gene matches. The CDR3 sequence is 16 residues long. Germline lookup yields CDR1 MNHEY and CDR2 SMNVEV (reference sequence). In DNA, the CDR3 is TGTGCCAGCAGTTTCGCCACGACAGGGTTCGGAGATGAGCAGTTCTTC. This sequence encodes CASSFATTGFGDEQFF.

The chain joins TRBV7-2 to TRBJ2-5; TRBD1 aligns across 8 bases. V lost 0 bases, J lost 3 bases, and 15 bases stayed unmatched. Germline values: CDR1 SGHTA, CDR2 FQGNSA. The CDR3 contains 19 residues. CDR3: CASSLAVFTGQAIKETQYF. Written as DNA, the CDR3 is TGTGCCAGCAGCTTAGCAGTGTTCACGGGACAGGCTATTAAAGAGACCCAGTACTTC.

CDR3 sequence (DNA): TGTGCCAGCAGTTTAAAAGGACATCTGACCCAGTACTTC. Translation: CASSLKGHLTQYF. The V and J genes are TRBV27 and TRBJ2-5; D might be TRBD1 (5 bases). The length of the CDR3 is 13 residues. Per the germline V gene, CDR1 is MNHEY and CDR2 is SMNVEV (reference sequence). V gave up 2 bases and J gave up 7 bases, with 11 bases separating them.

The genes are TRBV5-4 and TRBJ2-1; 7 bases line up with TRBD2. With 3 bases clipped from V and 3 bases from J, the junction kept 9 bases outside the gene matches. CDR1 is SGHNT and CDR2 is YYREEE in the germline V gene (reference sequence). The CDR3 contains 16 residues. The DNA of the CDR3 is TGTGCCAGCAGCTCCGGTTCGGCGGGGGACTACAATGAGCAGTTCTTC. As protein: CASSSGSAGDYNEQFF.

As regards this clone: Sequence at one end of the junction differs from germline and may be a read error. This chain uses TRBV6-1 with TRBJ1-3; TRBD1 might be the D (6 bases). The germline V gene has CDR1 MNHNS and CDR2 SASEGT. The CDR3 is made up of 10 amino acids. The CDR3 spells CASGYREGNF. The DNA for the CDR3 is TGTGCCAGCGGCTACAGGGAGGGAAATTTT.

The chain employs TRBV19 and TRBJ2-1, with D perhaps TRBD1 (5 bases). The V and J ends lost 3 bases and 4 bases respectively, with 13 bases between them. The CDR3 is 15 residues long. Germline values: CDR1 LNHDA, CDR2 SQIVND (reference sequence). The CDR3 is CASSIPQAIYNEQFF. CDR3 sequence (DNA): TGTGCCAGTAGTATCCCACAGGCAATTTACAATGAGCAGTTCTTC.

The chain recombines TRBV13 with TRBJ2-1, with 7 bases aligning to TRBD2. The germline V gene has CDR1 PRHDT and CDR2 FYEKMQ (reference sequence). The CDR3 consists of 13 residues. Trimming removed 0 bases from V and 8 bases from J; junction bases left unmatched: 1. The CDR3 bases are TGTGCCAGCAGCTTAGGTCGGGGGGATGAGCAGTTCTTC. It translates to CASSLGRGDEQFF. The whole variable domain, remainder taken from reference TRBV13 and TRBJ2-1, is AAGVIQSPRHLIKEKRETATLKCYPIPRHDTVYWYQQGPGQDPQFLISFYEKMQSDKGSIPDRFSAQQFSDYHSELNMSSLELGDSALYFCASSLGRGDEQFFGPGTRLTVL.

The J gene is TRBJ2-7, the V gene TRBV7-2; the match to TRBD2 covers 7 bases. The ends lost 5 bases at V and 7 bases at J; junction bases unmatched: 14. The CDR3 totals 15 residues. Germline CDR1 SGHTA, CDR2 FQGNSA. The CDR3 spells CASSRLYREGQEQYF. DNA for the CDR3: TGTGCCAGCAGCCGCCTTTATAGGGAGGGCCAAGAGCAGTACTTC.

For this clone: This specimen includes other DNA sequences encoding the same CDR3. V gene TRBV7-2 combines with J gene TRBJ2-7; D may be TRBD1 (6 bases). Germline assignment: CDR1 SGHTA and CDR2 FQGNSA. This CDR3 is built from 13 residues. V lost 6 bases to trimming and J lost 3 bases, with 12 bases between them. The CDR3 DNA is TGTGCCAGCAGTCTGGGGGCCGGCTACGAGCAGTACTTC. Its protein product is CASSLGAGYEQYF. Full variable domain (remainder filled in from reference TRBV7-2 and TRBJ2-7): GAGVSQSPSNKVTEKGKDVELRCDPISGHTALYWYRQSLGQGLEFLIYFQGNSAPDKSGLPSDRFSAERTGGSVSTLTIQRTQQEDSAVYLCASSLGAGYEQYFGPGTRLTVT.

The V and J genes are TRBV19 and TRBJ1-1, with a weak D call TRBD1 (6 bases). Trimming removed 2 bases at V and 1 base at J, with 8 bases between. CDR3 length: 14 amino acids. The V gene's germline CDR1 is LNHDA and CDR2 SQIVND (reference sequence). This chain's CDR3 is CASSISGANTEAFF. The CDR3 DNA follows: TGTGCCAGTAGTATATCAGGGGCGAACACTGAAGCTTTCTTT.

The chain links TRBV19 to TRBJ2-3, with D unclear. The germline V and J ends were trimmed by 7 bases and 2 bases, with 13 bases remaining between them. The CDR3 covers 14 residues. Per the germline V gene, CDR1 is LNHDA and CDR2 is SQIVND (reference sequence). The CDR3, as DNA: TGTGCCAGTACTGAAGGGTGGAACACAGATACGCAGTATTTT. Amino acid sequence: CASTEGWNTDTQYF.

The chain couples TRBV6-5 to TRBJ2-1, with 7 positions matching TRBD2. The CDR3 is made up of 14 amino acids. Germline lookup yields CDR1 MNHEY and CDR2 SVGAGI. J gave up 8 bases and V 2 bases, and 6 bases lay outside the gene matches. The CDR3 DNA sequence: TGTGCCAGCAGTTACGGGCGGGAGTCGGATGAGCAGTTCTTC. This encodes CASSYGRESDEQFF.

This chain links TRBV5-8 with TRBJ2-7; D is unresolved. Per germline, CDR1 SGHTS and CDR2 YDEGEE. The CDR3 is 11 residues long. The V end was cut by 4 bases, the J end by 4 bases, with 6 bases between. This CDR3 is CASSPNYEQYF. CDR3 coding DNA: TGTGCCAGCAGCCCCAATTACGAGCAGTACTTC.

The V and J genes are TRBV2 and TRBJ2-1; 8 bases are a match to TRBD1. The CDR3 has 13 amino acids. Trimming cost V 8 bases and J 6 bases; bases outside gene matches: 6. CDR1 and CDR2 (germline): SNHLY, FYNNEI. The CDR3 sequence: CASGKGQGNEQFF. CDR3 nucleotides: TGTGCCAGCGGGAAAGGACAGGGCAATGAGCAGTTCTTC.

This clone was picked up one time. The chain recombines TRBV19 with TRBJ1-2, with no clear D. The CDR3 is 13 amino acids. Germline assignment: CDR1 LNHDA and CDR2 SQIVND (reference sequence). The V end lost 5 bases, the J end lost 3 bases, and 10 bases lay between the germline ends. CDR3 DNA sequence: TGTGCCAGTAGTGGAAGGCAGTACTATGGCTACACCTTC. Protein sequence: CASSGRQYYGYTF.

This chain connects TRBV5-6 to TRBJ2-5; TRBD2 matches at 7 bases. The germline CDR1 and CDR2 sequences are SGHDT and YYEEEE. The V gene end was trimmed by 6 bases and the J gene end by 4 bases; junction bases not matched to a gene: 9. The CDR3 totals 14 residues. The CDR3 loop is CASTAGEIGETQYF. Written as DNA, the CDR3 is TGTGCCAGCACGGCGGGAGAGATTGGAGAGACCCAGTACTTC.

The J gene is TRBJ1-2, the V gene TRBV5-5; maybe TRBD1 (6 bases). Trimming removed 0 bases at V and 10 bases at J, with 16 bases between. This CDR3 has 14 residues. CDR1 and CDR2 (germline): SGHKS, YYEKEE (reference sequence). The chain's CDR3 is CASSLVGQGIDYTF. The DNA for the CDR3 is TGTGCCAGCAGCTTGGTAGGGCAGGGGATCGACTACACCTTC. Combining the CDR3 with reference TRBV5-5 and TRBJ1-2 gives the whole variable domain DAGVTQSPTHLIKTRGQQVTLRCSPISGHKSVSWYQQVLGQGPQFIFQYYEKEERGRGNFPDRFSARQFPNYSSELNVNALLLGDSALYLCASSLVGQGIDYTFGSGTRLTVV.

The J gene is TRBJ2-2, the V gene TRBV27; 9 bases fit TRBD1. Germline CDR1 reads MNHEY; CDR2 reads SMNVEV (reference sequence). There are 15 residues in the CDR3. V lost 8 bases, J lost 6 bases, and 10 bases stayed unmatched. The CDR3 DNA is TGTGCCAGCTCCCTTGCGGGGACAGGGTCCGGGGAGCTGTTTTTT. Its translation is CASSLAGTGSGELFF.

J is TRBJ1-1 and V is TRBV6-1; a possible D gene is TRBD1 (5 bases). Germline lookup yields CDR1 MNHNS and CDR2 SASEGT. Trimming left V 1 base short and J 4 bases short, with 7 bases between. CDR3 length equals 13 residues. The CDR3 coding sequence is TGTGCCAGCAGTGAAGATGGGACCACTGAAGCTTTCTTT. The encoded protein is CASSEDGTTEAFF.

This clone was recorded once. The chain links TRBV30 to TRBJ1-2; D remains unclear. The V end lost 1 base, the J end lost 4 bases, and 22 bases lay between the germline ends. Germline assignment: CDR1 GTSNPN and CDR2 SVGIG (reference sequence). The length of the CDR3 is 17 residues. The CDR3 DNA reads as TGTGCCTGGAGTGGATTGGCGGGGTCCTTACGTGGCTATGGCTACACCTTC. Its protein product is CAWSGLAGSLRGYGYTF. The full variable domain, in which reference TRBV30 and TRBJ1-2 provide the parts outside the CDR3, is SQTIHQWPATLVQPVGSPLSLECTVEGTSNPNLYWYRQAAGRGLQLLFYSVGIGQISSEVPQNLSASRPQDRQFILSSKKLLLSDSGFYLCAWSGLAGSLRGYGYTFGSGTRLTVV.

The V gene is TRBV7-6, the J gene TRBJ2-1, with a possible D match to TRBD2 (5 bases). The CDR3 totals 16 residues. Germline V CDR1 and CDR2: SGHVS, FNYEAQ. Trimming took 5 bases from V and 2 from J, leaving 16 bases between them. The chain's CDR3 is CASSPGLSGTYNEQFF. Here the CDR3 DNA reads TGTGCCAGCAGCCCAGGACTGAGTGGGACCTACAATGAGCAGTTCTTC.

The J gene is TRBJ1-4, the V gene TRBV11-3, with TRBD1 matching over 7 bases. This CDR3 contains 15 residues. With 6 bases clipped from V and 2 bases from J, the junction kept 6 bases outside the gene matches. Germline V gene sequence: CDR1 SGHNT, CDR2 YENEEA. The CDR3 protein is CASSPPGQTNEKLFF. In DNA form, the CDR3 reads TGTGCCAGCAGTCCCCCGGGACAGACTAATGAAAAACTGTTTTTT.

A single count supports this clone. V usage is TRBV27 and J usage is TRBJ2-7; the D gene is possibly TRBD2 (5 bases). The V end was cut by 8 bases, the J end by 5 bases, with 13 bases between. From germline, CDR1 is MNHEY and CDR2 SMNVEV (reference sequence). The CDR3 is 12 residues long. CDR3 loop: CASGLRLDEQYF. CDR3 bases: TGTGCCAGCGGACTTCGCTTAGACGAGCAGTACTTC.

This sequence joins TRBV6-5 and TRBJ2-7; D may be TRBD2 (6 bases). V was shortened by 8 bases and J by 1 base, with 15 bases between the two germline ends. Looked up from germline, CDR1 is MNHEY and CDR2 is SVGAGI. The CDR3 totals 14 residues. In DNA form, the CDR3 reads TGTGCCAGCGCTCCGGGGGTCGGTTCCTACGAGCAGTACTTC. The encoded protein is CASAPGVGSYEQYF.

V usage is TRBV7-6 and J usage is TRBJ2-4; D might be TRBD1 (5 bases). From germline, CDR1 is SGHVS and CDR2 FNYEAQ. This CDR3 comprises 15 residues. Trimming shortened V by 1 base and J by 5 bases, and 12 bases separated the two germline ends. CDR3 sequence reads: CASSLVAGPQNIQYF. The CDR3 bases are TGTGCCAGCAGCTTAGTAGCAGGGCCCCAAAACATTCAGTACTTC.

The V and J genes are TRBV14 and TRBJ2-1; no definite D call. CDR1 is SGHDN and CDR2 is FVKESK in the germline V gene. Trimming left V 6 bases short and J 0 bases short, with 12 bases between. This CDR3 is 15 amino acids long. CDR3 in amino acids: CASSREPSSYNEQFF. CDR3 coding DNA: TGTGCCAGCAGTCGCGAACCTAGCTCCTACAATGAGCAGTTCTTC.